The 14 T cell receptor beta chains listed next were all sequenced from one sample in a study of shared clonotypes between healthy human individuals (dated by TCRdb to about 2020). Receptor libraries were prepared by the immunoSEQ multiplex PCR assay. Here the immuneACCESS table is served through TCRdb, limited to in-frame sequences with V and J called. Missing clones are a known gap in these copies; in checked studies unresolved V genes cover under half, and the rest lacks a known reason. This sample has millions of clones in its table, and roughly 91% of those were observed once. About 1.8% of the sample is held by the ten biggest clonotypes. CD8 naive samples were CD45RO-negative cells positively selected for CCR7, giving a CD45RA+CCR7+ population that excluded TemRA cells. The sample was naive CD8+ T cells from PBMCs. Per the publication, the cell subset or site label means: CD45RA+CCR7+. The source of these receptors is a man between 18 and 29 years old in good health. Some clones in this sample may be carry-over from other donors' samples.

The chain uses TRBV29-1 and TRBJ2-5, with D uncertain. Trimming removed 5 bases at V and 0 bases at J, with 7 bases between. The CDR3 consists of 12 residues. CDR1 is SQVTM, CDR2 ANQGSEA, per germline. In DNA form, the CDR3 reads TGCAGCGTTTACCTGTACCAAGAGACCCAGTACTTC. Translating it yields CSVYLYQETQYF.

This chain links TRBV4-2 with TRBJ2-1, with D unclear. The CDR3 totals 15 residues. The ends were cut back, 1 base at V and 0 bases at J, with 7 bases in the middle. Germline loops: CDR1 LGHNA, CDR2 YNFKEQ. As DNA, the CDR3 is TGTGCCAGCAGCCAAGGCGGTATCTCCTACAATGAGCAGTTCTTC. As protein: CASSQGGISYNEQFF.

The chain employs TRBV4-3 and TRBJ1-4, with D maybe TRBD1 (6 bases). V was cut by 0 bases and J by 6 bases, with 14 bases left in between. CDR3 length: 16 amino acids. Germline-derived CDR1 and CDR2 are LGHNA and YSLEER. The CDR3 loop is CASSQDRGEWYEKLFF. For the CDR3, the DNA is TGCGCCAGCAGCCAAGATAGGGGGGAGTGGTATGAAAAACTGTTTTTT.

Note on this clone: Other DNA variants within this sample encode the same CDR3. The V and J genes are TRBV20-1 and TRBJ2-1; no definite D call. Between the trimmed V and J ends, which lost 6 bases and 7 bases, there was a span of 4 bases. Germline V gene sequence: CDR1 DFQATT, CDR2 SNEGSKA (reference sequence). CDR3 length equals 9 residues. CDR3 amino acids: CSASNEQFF. The CDR3 DNA reads as TGCAGTGCCTCTAATGAGCAGTTCTTC.

The rearrangement uses TRBV9 and TRBJ2-5, with 7 bases lining up with TRBD2. CDR3 length equals 14 residues. Germline assignment: CDR1 SGDLS and CDR2 YYNGEE. Trimming took 4 bases from V and 5 from J; bases not matched to a gene: 8. CDR3 sequence: CASSPSGSWETQYF. DNA for the CDR3: TGTGCCAGCAGCCCTAGCGGTAGCTGGGAGACCCAGTACTTC.

This CDR3 reads CASRTSGRFYNEQFF. The CDR3 coding sequence is TGTGCCAGCAGGACTAGCGGACGCTTTTACAATGAGCAGTTCTTC. The J gene is TRBJ2-1, the V gene TRBV27; 9 bases are shared with TRBD2. The ends lost 6 bases at V and 4 bases at J; junction bases unmatched: 7. CDR3 size: 15 residues. The germline V gene has CDR1 MNHEY and CDR2 SMNVEV (reference sequence).

The rearrangement joins TRBV19 to TRBJ1-1; no definite D call. The CDR3 has 19 amino acids. Trimming left V 0 bases short and J 1 base short, with 21 bases between. The germline V gene has CDR1 LNHDA and CDR2 SQIVND (reference sequence). CDR3 residues: CASSIDLRELNIGNTEAFF. The CDR3 DNA reads TGTGCCAGTAGTATAGATCTACGGGAGCTTAATATTGGGAACACTGAAGCTTTCTTT.

The chain combines TRBV7-9 with TRBJ2-7; D is uncertain. Trimming stripped 5 bases from V and 3 bases from J, with 17 bases between. Germline values: CDR1 SEHNR, CDR2 FQNEAQ (reference sequence). The CDR3 covers 15 residues. The CDR3 region has the DNA TGTGCCAGCAGCCCGGTAAGTTACGGCTTCTACGAGCAGTACTTC. It yields the protein CASSPVSYGFYEQYF.

The gene calls are TRBV15 and TRBJ1-5, with D uncertain. This CDR3 region has 13 residues. Deletions cut 0 bases from V and 8 bases from J, with 8 bases between. From germline, CDR1 is LNHNV and CDR2 YYDKDF (reference sequence). The CDR3 region is CATSRDSQEPQHF. CDR3 coding DNA: TGTGCCACCAGCAGAGATTCTCAGGAGCCCCAGCATTTT.

The V call is TRBV7-2, the J call TRBJ2-2; 9 bases align to TRBD2. With V trimmed by 6 bases and J by 3 bases, 17 bases remained unmatched. This CDR3 has 19 residues. Looked up from germline, CDR1 is SGHTA and CDR2 is FQGNSA. This chain's CDR3 is CASSYVLISVAGDTGELFF. In nucleotides, the CDR3 is TGTGCCAGCAGTTACGTATTGATCTCGGTAGCGGGAGACACCGGGGAGCTGTTTTTT.

The chain employs TRBV4-3 and TRBJ2-3, with TRBD1 matching 10 bases. The CDR3 loop spans 14 amino acids. Germline lookup yields CDR1 LGHNA and CDR2 YSLEER. The ends lost 5 bases at V and 3 bases at J; junction bases unmatched: 2. Here the CDR3 DNA reads TGCGCCAGCAGCACGGGACAGGGGACAGATACGCAGTATTTT. Protein product: CASSTGQGTDTQYF.

CDR3 sequence: CASSSLWSSSGANVLTF. The CDR3 DNA sequence: TGTGCCAGCAGCTCCCTTTGGAGCTCCTCTGGGGCCAACGTCCTGACTTTC. J is TRBJ2-6 and V is TRBV11-2; D is unclear. V was shortened by 4 bases and J by 0 bases, with 13 bases between the two germline ends. The length of the CDR3 is 17 residues. Germline lookup yields CDR1 SGHAT and CDR2 FQNNGV. The whole variable domain, remainder taken from reference TRBV11-2 and TRBJ2-6, is EAGVAQSPRYKIIEKRQSVAFWCNPISGHATLYWYQQILGQGPKLLIQFQNNGVVDDSQLPKDRFSAERLKGVDSTLKIQPAKLEDSAVYLCASSSLWSSSGANVLTFGAGSRLTVL.

The chain joins TRBV4-3 to TRBJ2-2; 7 bases agree with TRBD1. V was clipped by 5 bases and J by 5 bases; unmatched bases: 5. The CDR3 is 14 amino acids. The germline CDR1 and CDR2 sequences are LGHNA and YSLEER. The CDR3 nucleotides read TGCGCCAGCAGCAACTACAGGGGTACCGGGGAGCTGTTTTTT. It yields the protein CASSNYRGTGELFF.

J is TRBJ2-3 and V is TRBV7-9, with a tentative D call TRBD2 (6 bases). The V gene's germline CDR1 is SEHNR and CDR2 FQNEAQ (reference sequence). Trimming stripped 5 bases from V and 4 bases from J, with 13 bases between. The CDR3 runs 14 residues. The CDR3 sequence: CASSHTRDSDTQYF. CDR3 nucleotides: TGTGCCAGCAGCCATACCCGGGACTCAGATACGCAGTATTTT.